The subject of this entry is one T cell receptor beta chain. Using immunoSEQ multiplex PCR, the repertoire was profiled, and TCRdb retains in-frame clones only, with some absent. The sample lists 50,000 to 80,000 clones, around 73% occurring once. The sample comes from a study of blood T cell repertoires in COVID-19. The CDR3 contains 15 residues. The sample consisted of peripheral blood. The receptor was derived from a man aged 55 to 70 with COVID-19, enrolled during active disease. The V call is TRBV21-1, the J call TRBJ1-6. TRBV21-1 is recorded as a pseudogene. CDR3 sequence: CASSCLAGRNSPLHF. CDR3 sequence (DNA): TGTGCCAGCAGCTGCCTGGCAGGGAGGAATTCACCCCTCCACTTT.